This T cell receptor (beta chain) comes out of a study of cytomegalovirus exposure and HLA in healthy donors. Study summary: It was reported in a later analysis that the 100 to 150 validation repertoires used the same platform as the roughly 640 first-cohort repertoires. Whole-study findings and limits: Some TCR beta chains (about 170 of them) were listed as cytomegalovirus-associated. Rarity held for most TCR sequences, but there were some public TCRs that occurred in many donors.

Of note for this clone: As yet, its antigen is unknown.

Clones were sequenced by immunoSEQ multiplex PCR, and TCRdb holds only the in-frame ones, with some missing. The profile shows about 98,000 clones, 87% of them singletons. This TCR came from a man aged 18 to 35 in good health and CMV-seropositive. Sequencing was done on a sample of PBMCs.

The CDR3: CASMDRTQTYEQYF. The CDR3, as DNA: TGTGCCAGCATGGACAGGACTCAAACCTACGAGCAGTACTTC. This chain joins TRBV6-1 and TRBJ2-7; 7 positions match TRBD1. The CDR3 covers 14 residues. V was pared by 7 bases and J by 2 bases, with 8 bases of the junction left unmatched. Per the germline V gene, CDR1 is MNHNS and CDR2 is SASEGT.